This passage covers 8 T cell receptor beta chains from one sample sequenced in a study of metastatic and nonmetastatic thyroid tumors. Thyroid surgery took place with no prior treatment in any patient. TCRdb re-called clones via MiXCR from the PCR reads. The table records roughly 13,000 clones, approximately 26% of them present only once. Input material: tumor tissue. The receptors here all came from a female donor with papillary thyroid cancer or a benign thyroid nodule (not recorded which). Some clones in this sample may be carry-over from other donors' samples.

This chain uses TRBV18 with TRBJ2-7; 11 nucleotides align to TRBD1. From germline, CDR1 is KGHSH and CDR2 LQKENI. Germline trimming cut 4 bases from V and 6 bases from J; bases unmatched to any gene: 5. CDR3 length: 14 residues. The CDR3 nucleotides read TGTGCCAGCTCACTCGGACAGGGGGCATCCGAGCAGTACTTC. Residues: CASSLGQGASEQYF.

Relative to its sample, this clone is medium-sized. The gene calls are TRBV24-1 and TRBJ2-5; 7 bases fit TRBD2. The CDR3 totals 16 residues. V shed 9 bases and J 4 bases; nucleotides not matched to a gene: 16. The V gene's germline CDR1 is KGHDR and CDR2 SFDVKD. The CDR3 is CATGGDGARGGETQYF. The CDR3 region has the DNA TGTGCCACCGGCGGAGACGGAGCCCGCGGGGGAGAGACCCAGTACTTC.

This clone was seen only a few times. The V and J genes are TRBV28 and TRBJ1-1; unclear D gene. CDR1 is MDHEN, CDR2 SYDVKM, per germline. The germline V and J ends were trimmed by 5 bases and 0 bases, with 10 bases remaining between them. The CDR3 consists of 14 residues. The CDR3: CASSTLRVNTEAFF. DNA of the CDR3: TGTGCCAGCAGTACCCTGCGGGTGAACACTGAAGCTTTCTTT. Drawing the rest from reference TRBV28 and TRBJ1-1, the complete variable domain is DVKVTQSSRYLVKRTGEKVFLECVQDMDHENMFWYRQDPGLGLRLIYFSYDVKMKEKGDIPEGYSVSREKKERFSLILESASTNQTSMYLCASSTLRVNTEAFFGQGTRLTVV.

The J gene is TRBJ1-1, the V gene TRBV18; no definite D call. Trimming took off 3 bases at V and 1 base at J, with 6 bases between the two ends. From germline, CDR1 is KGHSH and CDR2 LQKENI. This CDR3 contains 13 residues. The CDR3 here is CASSPLKNTEAFF. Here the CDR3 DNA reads TGTGCCAGCTCACCGCTAAAGAACACTGAAGCTTTCTTT.

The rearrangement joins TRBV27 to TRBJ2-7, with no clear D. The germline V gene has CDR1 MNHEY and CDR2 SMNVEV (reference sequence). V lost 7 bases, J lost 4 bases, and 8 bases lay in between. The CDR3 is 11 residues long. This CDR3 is CASTLRYEQYF. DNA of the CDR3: TGTGCCAGCACTTTGAGGTACGAGCAGTACTTC.

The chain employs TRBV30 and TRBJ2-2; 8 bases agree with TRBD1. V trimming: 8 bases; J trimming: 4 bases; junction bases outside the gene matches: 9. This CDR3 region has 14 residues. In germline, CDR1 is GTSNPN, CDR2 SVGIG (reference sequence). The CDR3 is CASSLDRATGELFF. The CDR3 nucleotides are TGTGCCAGCAGCTTGGACAGGGCCACCGGGGAGCTGTTTTTT.

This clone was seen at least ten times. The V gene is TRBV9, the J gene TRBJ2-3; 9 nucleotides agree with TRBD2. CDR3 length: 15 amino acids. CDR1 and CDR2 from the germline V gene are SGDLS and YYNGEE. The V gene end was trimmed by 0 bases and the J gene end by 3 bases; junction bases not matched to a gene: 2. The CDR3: CASSVDSGRTDTQYF. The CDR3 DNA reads TGTGCCAGCAGCGTAGACAGCGGGAGGACAGATACGCAGTATTTT.

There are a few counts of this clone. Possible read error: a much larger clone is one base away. As DNA, the CDR3 is TGCGCCAGCAGCCGCGGACAGGGTACTGAAGTTTTCTTT. It encodes CASSRGQGTEVFF. This rearrangement joins TRBV5-1 to TRBJ1-1; 8 bases match TRBD1. Germline-derived CDR1 and CDR2 are SGHRS and YFSETQ. The CDR3 consists of 13 residues.